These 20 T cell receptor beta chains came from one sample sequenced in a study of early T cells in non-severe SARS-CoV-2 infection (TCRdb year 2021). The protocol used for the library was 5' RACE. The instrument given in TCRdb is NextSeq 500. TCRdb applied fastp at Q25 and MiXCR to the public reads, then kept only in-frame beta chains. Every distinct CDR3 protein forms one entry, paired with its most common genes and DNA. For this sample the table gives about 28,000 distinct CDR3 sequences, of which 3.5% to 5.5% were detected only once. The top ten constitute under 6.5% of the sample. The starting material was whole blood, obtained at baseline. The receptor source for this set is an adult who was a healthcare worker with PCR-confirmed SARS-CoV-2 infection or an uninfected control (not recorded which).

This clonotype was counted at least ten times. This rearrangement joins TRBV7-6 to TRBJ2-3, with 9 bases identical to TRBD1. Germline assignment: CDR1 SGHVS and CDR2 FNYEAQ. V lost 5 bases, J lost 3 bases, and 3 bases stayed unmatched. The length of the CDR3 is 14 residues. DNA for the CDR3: TGTGCCAGCAGCCCCGGGACAGGGACAGATACGCAGTATTTT. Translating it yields CASSPGTGTDTQYF.

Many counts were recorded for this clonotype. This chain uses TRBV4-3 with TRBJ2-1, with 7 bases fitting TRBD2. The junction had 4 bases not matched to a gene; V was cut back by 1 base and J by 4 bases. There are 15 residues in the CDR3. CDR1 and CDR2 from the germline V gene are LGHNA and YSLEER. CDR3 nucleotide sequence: TGCGCCAGCAGCCAAGTTGGGGGAGGGTACAATGAGCAGTTCTTC. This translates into CASSQVGGGYNEQFF.

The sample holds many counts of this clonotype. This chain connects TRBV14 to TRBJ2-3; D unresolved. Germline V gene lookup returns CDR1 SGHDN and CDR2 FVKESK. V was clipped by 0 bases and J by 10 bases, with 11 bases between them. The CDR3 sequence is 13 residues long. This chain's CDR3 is CASSQDFAVAQYF. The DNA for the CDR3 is TGTGCCAGCAGCCAAGATTTCGCGGTAGCGCAGTATTTT.

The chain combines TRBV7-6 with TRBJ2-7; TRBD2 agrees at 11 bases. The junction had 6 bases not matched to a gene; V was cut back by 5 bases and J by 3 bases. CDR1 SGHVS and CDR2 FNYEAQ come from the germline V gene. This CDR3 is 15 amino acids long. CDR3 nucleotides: TGTGCCAGCAGCCCGGGACTAGCGGATATCTACGAGCAGTACTTC. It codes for CASSPGLADIYEQYF.

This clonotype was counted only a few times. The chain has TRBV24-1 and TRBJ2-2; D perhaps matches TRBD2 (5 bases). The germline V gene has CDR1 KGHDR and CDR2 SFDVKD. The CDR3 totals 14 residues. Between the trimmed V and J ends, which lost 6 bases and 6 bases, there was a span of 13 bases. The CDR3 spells CATSPPWGAGELFF. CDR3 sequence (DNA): TGTGCCACCAGTCCACCGTGGGGAGCCGGGGAGCTGTTTTTT.

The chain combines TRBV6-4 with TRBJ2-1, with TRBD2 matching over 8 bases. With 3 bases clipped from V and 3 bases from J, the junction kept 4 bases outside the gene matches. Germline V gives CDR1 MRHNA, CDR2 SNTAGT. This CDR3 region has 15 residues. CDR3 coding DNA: TGTGCCAGCAGTGAAGGGCTAGCGGGCTACAATGAGCAGTTCTTC. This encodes CASSEGLAGYNEQFF.

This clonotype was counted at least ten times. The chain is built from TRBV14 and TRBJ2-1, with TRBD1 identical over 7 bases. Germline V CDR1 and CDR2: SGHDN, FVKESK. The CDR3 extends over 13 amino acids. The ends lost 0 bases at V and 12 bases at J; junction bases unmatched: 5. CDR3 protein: CASSQDRGRGQFF. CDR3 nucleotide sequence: TGTGCCAGCAGCCAAGATAGGGGGCGCGGGCAGTTCTTC.

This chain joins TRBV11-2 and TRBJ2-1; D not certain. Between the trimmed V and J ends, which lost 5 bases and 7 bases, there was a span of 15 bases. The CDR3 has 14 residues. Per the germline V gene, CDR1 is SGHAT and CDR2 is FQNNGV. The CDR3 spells CASSTQFSSNEQFF. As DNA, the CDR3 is TGTGCCAGCAGCACCCAGTTTAGCAGTAATGAGCAGTTCTTC.

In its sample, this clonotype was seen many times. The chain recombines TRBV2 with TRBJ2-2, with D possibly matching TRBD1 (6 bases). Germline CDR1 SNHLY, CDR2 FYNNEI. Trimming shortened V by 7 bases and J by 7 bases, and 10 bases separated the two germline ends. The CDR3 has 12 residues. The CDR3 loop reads CASNQGGGELFF. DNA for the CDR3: TGTGCCAGCAACCAAGGGGGCGGGGAGCTGTTTTTT. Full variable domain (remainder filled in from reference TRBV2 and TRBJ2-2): EPEVTQTPSHQVTQMGQEVILRCVPISNHLYFYWYRQILGQKVEFLVSFYNNEISEKSEIFDDQFSVERPDGSNFTLKIRSTKLEDSAMYFCASNQGGGELFFGEGSRLTVL.

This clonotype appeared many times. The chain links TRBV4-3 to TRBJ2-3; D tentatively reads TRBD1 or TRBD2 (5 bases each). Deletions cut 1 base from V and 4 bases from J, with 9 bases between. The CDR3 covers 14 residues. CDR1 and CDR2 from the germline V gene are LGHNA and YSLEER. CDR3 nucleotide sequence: TGCGCCAGCAGCCAAGTGGGGACCTCAGATACGCAGTATTTT. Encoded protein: CASSQVGTSDTQYF.

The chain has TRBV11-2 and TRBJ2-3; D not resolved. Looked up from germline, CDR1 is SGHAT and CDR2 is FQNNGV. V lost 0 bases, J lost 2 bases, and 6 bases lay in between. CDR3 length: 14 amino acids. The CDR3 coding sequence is TGTGCCAGCAGCTTAGAGGGGATCACAGATACGCAGTATTTT. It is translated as CASSLEGITDTQYF.

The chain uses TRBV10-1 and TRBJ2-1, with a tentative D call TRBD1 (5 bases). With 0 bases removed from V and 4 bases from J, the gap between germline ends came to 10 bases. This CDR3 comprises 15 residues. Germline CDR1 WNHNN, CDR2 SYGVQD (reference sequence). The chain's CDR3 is CASSESRGVYNEQFF. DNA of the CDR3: TGCGCCAGCAGTGAGTCTAGGGGCGTTTACAATGAGCAGTTCTTC.

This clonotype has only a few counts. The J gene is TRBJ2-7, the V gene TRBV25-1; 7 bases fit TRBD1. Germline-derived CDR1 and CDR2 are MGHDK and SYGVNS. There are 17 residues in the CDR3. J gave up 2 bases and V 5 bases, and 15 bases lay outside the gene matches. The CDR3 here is CASSPRPRGQAPYEQYF. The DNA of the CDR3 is TGTGCCAGCAGTCCCCGCCCAAGGGGGCAGGCCCCCTACGAGCAGTACTTC.

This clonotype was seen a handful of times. The CDR3 DNA is TGTGCCAGCCGCGTAAGGGTGGGAGTGACCACCGGGGAGCTGTTTTTT. It translates to CASRVRVGVTTGELFF. The V call is TRBV6-5, the J call TRBJ2-2, with D possibly matching TRBD2 (5 bases). V gave up 8 bases and J gave up 4 bases, with 20 bases separating them. The CDR3 has 16 amino acids. Germline values: CDR1 MNHEY, CDR2 SVGAGI.

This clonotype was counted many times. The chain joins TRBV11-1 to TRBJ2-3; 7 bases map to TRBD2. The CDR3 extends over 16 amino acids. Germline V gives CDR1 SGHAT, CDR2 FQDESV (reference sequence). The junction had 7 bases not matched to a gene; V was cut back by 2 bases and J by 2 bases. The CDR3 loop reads CASSLSSGTLTDTQYF. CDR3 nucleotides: TGTGCCAGCAGCTTATCAAGCGGGACCCTCACAGATACGCAGTATTTT.

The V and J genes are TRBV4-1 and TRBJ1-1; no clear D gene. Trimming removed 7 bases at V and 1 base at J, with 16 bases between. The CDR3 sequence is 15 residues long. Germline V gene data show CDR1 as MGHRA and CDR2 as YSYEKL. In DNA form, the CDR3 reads TGCGCCAGCATGCCAGCCGCTACTGGGAACACTGAAGCTTTCTTT. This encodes CASMPAATGNTEAFF.

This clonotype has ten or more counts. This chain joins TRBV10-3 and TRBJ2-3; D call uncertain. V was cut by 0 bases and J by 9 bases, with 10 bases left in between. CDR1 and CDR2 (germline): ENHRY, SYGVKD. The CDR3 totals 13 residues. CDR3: CAISESGESTQYF. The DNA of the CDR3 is TGTGCCATCAGTGAGTCTGGGGAAAGCACGCAGTATTTT.

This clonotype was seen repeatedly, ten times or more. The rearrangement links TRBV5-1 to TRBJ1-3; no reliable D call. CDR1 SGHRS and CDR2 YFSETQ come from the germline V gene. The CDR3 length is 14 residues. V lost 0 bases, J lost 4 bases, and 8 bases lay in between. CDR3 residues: CASSLGSRGNTIYF. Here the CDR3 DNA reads TGCGCCAGCAGCTTGGGCTCCAGGGGAAACACCATATATTTT.

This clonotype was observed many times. CDR3 sequence reads: CASSPGQGRNQPQHF. DNA of the CDR3: TGTGCCAGTAGTCCCGGACAGGGCCGCAATCAGCCCCAGCATTTT. The chain carries TRBV19 and TRBJ1-5; TRBD1 agrees at 8 bases. Losses at the gene ends were 5 bases for V and 2 bases for J; bases not matched to a gene: 5. This CDR3 contains 15 residues. Germline assignment: CDR1 LNHDA and CDR2 SQIVND (reference sequence).

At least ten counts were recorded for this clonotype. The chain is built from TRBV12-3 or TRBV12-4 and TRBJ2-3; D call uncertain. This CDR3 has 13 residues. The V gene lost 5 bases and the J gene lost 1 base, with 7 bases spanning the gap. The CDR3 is CASSRLGTDTQYF. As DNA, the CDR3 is TGTGCCAGCAGTCGGCTGGGCACAGATACGCAGTATTTT.